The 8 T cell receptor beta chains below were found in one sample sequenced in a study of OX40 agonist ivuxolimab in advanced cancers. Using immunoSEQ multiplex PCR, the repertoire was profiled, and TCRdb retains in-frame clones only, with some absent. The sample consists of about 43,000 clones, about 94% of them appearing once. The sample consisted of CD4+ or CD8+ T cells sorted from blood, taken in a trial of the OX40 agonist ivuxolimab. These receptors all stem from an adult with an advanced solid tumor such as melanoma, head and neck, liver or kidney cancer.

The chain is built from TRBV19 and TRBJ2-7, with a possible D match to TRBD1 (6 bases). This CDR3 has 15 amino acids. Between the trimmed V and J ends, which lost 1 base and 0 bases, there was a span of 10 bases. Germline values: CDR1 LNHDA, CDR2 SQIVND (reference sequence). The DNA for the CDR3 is TGTGCCAGTAGTATAGCAGGACAGAGCTCCTACGAGCAGTACTTC. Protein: CASSIAGQSSYEQYF.

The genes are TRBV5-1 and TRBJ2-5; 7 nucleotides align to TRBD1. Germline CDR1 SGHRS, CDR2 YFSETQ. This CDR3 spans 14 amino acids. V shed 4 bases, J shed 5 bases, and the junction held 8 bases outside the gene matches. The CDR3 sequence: CASSPGQAGETQYF. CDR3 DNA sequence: TGCGCCAGCAGCCCAGGACAGGCTGGGGAGACCCAGTACTTC.

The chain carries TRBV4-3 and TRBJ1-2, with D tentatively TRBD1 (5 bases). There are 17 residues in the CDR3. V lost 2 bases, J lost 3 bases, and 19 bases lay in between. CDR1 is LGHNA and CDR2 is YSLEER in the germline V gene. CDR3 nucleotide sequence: TGCGCCAGCAGCCAATTTGGGGGAGGGATTAAAGACTATGGCTACACCTTC. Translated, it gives CASSQFGGGIKDYGYTF.

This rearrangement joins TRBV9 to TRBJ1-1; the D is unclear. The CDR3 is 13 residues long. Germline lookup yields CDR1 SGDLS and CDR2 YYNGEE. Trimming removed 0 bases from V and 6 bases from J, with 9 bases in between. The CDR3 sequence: CASSVAGTAEAFF. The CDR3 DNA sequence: TGTGCCAGCAGCGTAGCTGGAACCGCTGAAGCTTTCTTT.

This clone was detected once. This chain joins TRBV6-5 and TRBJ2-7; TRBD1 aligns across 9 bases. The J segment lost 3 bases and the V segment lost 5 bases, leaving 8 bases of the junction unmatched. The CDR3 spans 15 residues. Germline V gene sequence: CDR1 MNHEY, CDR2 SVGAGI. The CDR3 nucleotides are TGTGCCAGCAGTACAAGGGGGACAGGGTACTACGAGCAGTACTTC. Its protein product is CASSTRGTGYYEQYF.

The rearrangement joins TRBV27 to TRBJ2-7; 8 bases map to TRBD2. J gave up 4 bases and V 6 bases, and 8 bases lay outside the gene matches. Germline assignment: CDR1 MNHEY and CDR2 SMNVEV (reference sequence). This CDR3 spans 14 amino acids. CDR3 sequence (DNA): TGTGCCAGCAGCCTAGCGGGCCTCGCGTACGAGCAGTACTTC. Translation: CASSLAGLAYEQYF.

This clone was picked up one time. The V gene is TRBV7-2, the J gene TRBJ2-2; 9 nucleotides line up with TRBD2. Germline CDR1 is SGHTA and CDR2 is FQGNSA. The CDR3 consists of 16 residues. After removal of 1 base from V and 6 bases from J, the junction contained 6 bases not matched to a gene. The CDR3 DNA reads TGTGCCAGCAGCTTAGGATTGGGACTAGCTCCCGGGGAGCTGTTTTTT. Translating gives CASSLGLGLAPGELFF.

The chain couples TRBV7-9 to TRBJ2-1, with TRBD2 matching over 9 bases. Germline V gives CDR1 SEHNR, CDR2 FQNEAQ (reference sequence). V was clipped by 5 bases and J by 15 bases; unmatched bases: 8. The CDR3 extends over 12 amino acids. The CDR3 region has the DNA TGTGCCAGCAGCACTAGATCTAGCGGGATGTTCTTC. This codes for CASSTRSSGMFF. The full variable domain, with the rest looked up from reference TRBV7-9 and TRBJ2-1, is DTGVSQNPRHKITKRGQNVTFRCDPISEHNRLYWYRQTLGQGPEFLTYFQNEAQLEKSRLLSDRFSAERPKGSFSTLEIQRTEQGDSAMYLCASSTRSSGMFFGPGTRLTVL.